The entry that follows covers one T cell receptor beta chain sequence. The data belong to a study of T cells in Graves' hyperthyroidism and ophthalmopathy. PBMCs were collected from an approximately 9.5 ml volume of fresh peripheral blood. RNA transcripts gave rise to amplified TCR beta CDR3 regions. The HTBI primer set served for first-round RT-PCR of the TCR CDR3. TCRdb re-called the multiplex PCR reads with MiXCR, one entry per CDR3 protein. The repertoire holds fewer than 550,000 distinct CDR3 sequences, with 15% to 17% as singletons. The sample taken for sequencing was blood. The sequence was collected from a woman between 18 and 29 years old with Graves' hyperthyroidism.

CDR3 protein: CASSQSIAKNIQYF. In DNA form, the CDR3 reads TGTGCCAGCAGCCAATCAATAGCCAAAAACATTCAGTACTTC. The chain is built from TRBV7-9 and TRBJ2-4; D not resolved. CDR3 size: 14 residues. Germline-derived CDR1 and CDR2 are SEHNR and FQNEAQ (reference sequence). Deletions cut 5 bases from V and 0 bases from J, with 8 bases between.